A single T cell receptor beta chain is shown here with its context. An end of the junction differs from the germline gene, which may be a read error. These data come from a study of shared clonotypes between healthy human individuals. From germline, CDR1 is MNHNS and CDR2 SASEGT. The CDR3 is 14 residues long. Sequencing was performed with immunoSEQ multiplex PCR; in TCRdb, only in-frame clones are kept and a portion is missing. This sample has around 1,000,000 clones, with about 80% found just once. The chain has TRBV6-1 and TRBJ2-4; TRBD1 is a possible D gene (7 bases). This receptor was taken from a man between 18 and 29 years old in good health. Some clones in this sample may be carry-over from other donors' samples. The sample consisted of memory CD4+ T cells from PBMCs. Subset reported: CD45RA-negative fraction. The CDR3 region is CASSEAAPTRGVEF. In DNA, the CDR3 is TGTGCCAGCAGTGAAGCGGCCCCGACCAGGGGGGTAGAGTTC.